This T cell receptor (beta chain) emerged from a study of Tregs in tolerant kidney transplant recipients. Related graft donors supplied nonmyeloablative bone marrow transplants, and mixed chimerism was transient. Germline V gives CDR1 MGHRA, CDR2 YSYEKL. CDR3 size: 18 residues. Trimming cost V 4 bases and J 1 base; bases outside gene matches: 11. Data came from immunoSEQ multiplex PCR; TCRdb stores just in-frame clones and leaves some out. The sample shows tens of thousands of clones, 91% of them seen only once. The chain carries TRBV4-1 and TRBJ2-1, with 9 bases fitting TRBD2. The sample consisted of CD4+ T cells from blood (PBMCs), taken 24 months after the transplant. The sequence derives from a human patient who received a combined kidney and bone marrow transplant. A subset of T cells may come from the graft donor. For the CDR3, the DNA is TGCGCCAGCAGCCCGGGACTAGCTAGGGGAAGATCCTACAATGAGCAGTTCTTC. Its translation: CASSPGLARGRSYNEQFF.